This T cell receptor beta chain was recovered during a study of shared clonotypes between healthy human individuals. Study at large: Donor composition was a couple of women and three men, aged 18 to 49.

Naive CD8 cells lacked CD45RO, underwent positive selection for CCR7 and left out terminally differentiated effector memory CD45RA+ cells. The CDR3 extends over 15 amino acids. CDR1 and CDR2 (germline): MNHEY, SMNVEV (reference sequence). The V end lost 7 bases, the J end lost 3 bases, and 16 bases lay between the germline ends. Profiled with immunoSEQ multiplex PCR; TCRdb holds only in-frame clones, not every one. The sample consists of 600,000 or so clones, roughly 96% of them appearing once. The source of this sequence is a woman under 40 in good health. Sequencing was done on a sample of naive CD8+ T cells sorted from blood. The chain has TRBV27 and TRBJ1-5, with D perhaps matching TRBD1 (5 bases). The CDR3: CASTRDGSLNQPQHF. As DNA, the CDR3 is TGTGCCAGCACCCGGGACGGCTCCCTCAATCAGCCCCAGCATTTT.